Listed below are T cell receptor beta chains from one sample, sequenced in a study of T cells in Graves' hyperthyroidism and ophthalmopathy. MiXCR, applied by TCRdb to the multiplex PCR reads, yields one record per CDR3 protein. The table has under 450,000 distinct CDR3 sequences, 15% to 17% seen once. The sequenced sample consisted of blood. All receptors derive from a woman younger than 30 with Graves' hyperthyroidism. CDR3s leave out the opening cysteine and the closing phenylalanine or tryptophan. Fields, in order: V gene, J gene, CDR3 length, CDR3 protein.

>TRBV28|TRBJ2-7|14
ASSFEEGASSYEQY
>TRBV20-1|TRBJ2-2|11
SAWTVNTGELF
>TRBV12-3/TRBV12-4|TRBJ2-7|12
ASRPNTNTYEQY
>TRBV2|TRBJ1-2|11
ASSDSGNYGYT
>TRBV5-1|TRBJ2-2|17
ASSLGGTSDRPKTGELF
>TRBV19|TRBJ2-3|14
ASSIAAGVAVGTQY
>TRBV6-5|TRBJ1-2|11
ASSFGPGDGYT
>TRBV5-1|TRBJ1-6|13
ASSPGGQSNSPLH
>TRBV6-2/TRBV6-3|TRBJ1-2|14
ASRDPWGQGPHGYT
>TRBV5-1|TRBJ2-3|13
ASRLTQGRTDTQY
>TRBV7-3|TRBJ2-1|12
ASSPWASYNEQF
>TRBV10-3|TRBJ2-1|14
AISESSSGWGNEQF
>TRBV12-3/TRBV12-4|TRBJ1-1|11
ASSYGLNTEAF
>TRBV6-1|TRBJ1-5|12
ASSVSGVNQPQH
>TRBV7-9|TRBJ1-4|17
ASSLIFGHSQWANEKLF
>TRBV5-8|TRBJ1-2|13
ASSLGDTSNYGYT
>TRBV20-1|TRBJ1-1|10
SADRENTEAF
>TRBV9|TRBJ1-1|12
ASTPEGVNTEAF
>TRBV2|TRBJ2-3|13
ASSGFTGGTDTQY
>TRBV6-1|TRBJ2-5|15
ASSQPGLEDGGETQY
>TRBV2|TRBJ2-2|12
ASIPGTVTGELF
>TRBV5-1|TRBJ1-1|12
ASSFGTTGTEAF
>TRBV2|TRBJ1-4|16
ASSVPFNRAATNEKLF
>TRBV12-3/TRBV12-4|TRBJ1-5|11
ASSLRGVQPQH
>TRBV27|TRBJ1-6|16
ASSRETGVTSYNSPLH
>TRBV20-1|TRBJ2-1|12
SARDPSSYNEQF
>TRBV12-3/TRBV12-4|TRBJ2-5|12
ASSPSVAVETQY
>TRBV27|TRBJ2-4|13
ASSSSGGAKNIQY
>TRBV2|TRBJ1-4|14
ASSERPVATNEKLF
>TRBV28|TRBJ1-2|15
ASSHSARIPYNYGYT
>TRBV12-3/TRBV12-4|TRBJ2-2|14
ASSFQGATNTGELF
>TRBV28|TRBJ1-5|12
ASIFGGRRQPQH
>TRBV6-2/TRBV6-3|TRBJ2-7|13
ASSYSSGRVFEQY
>TRBV7-2|TRBJ2-7|13
ASSRKRDTLYEQY